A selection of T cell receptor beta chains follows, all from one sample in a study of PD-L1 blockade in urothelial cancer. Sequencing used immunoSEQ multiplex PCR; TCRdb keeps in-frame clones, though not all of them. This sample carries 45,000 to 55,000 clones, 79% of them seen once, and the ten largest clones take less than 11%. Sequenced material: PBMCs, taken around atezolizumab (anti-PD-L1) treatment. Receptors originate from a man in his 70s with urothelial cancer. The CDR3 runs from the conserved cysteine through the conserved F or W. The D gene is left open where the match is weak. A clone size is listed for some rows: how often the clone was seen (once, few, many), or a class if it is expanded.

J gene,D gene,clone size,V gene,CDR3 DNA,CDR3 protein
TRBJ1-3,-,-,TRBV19,TGTGCCAGTAGTATTGTGTCCGCGAGCTACGGAAACACCATATATTTT,CASSIVSASYGNTIYF
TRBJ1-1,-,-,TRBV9,TGTGCCAGCAGCGTAGTGCTAGGGAACACTGAAGCTTTCTTT,CASSVVLGNTEAFF
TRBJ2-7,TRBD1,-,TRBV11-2,TGTGCCAGCAGCCAGGACAGGGTCTCCTACGAGCAGTACTTC,CASSQDRVSYEQYF
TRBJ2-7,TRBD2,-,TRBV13,TGTGCCAGCAGCTCCCTGGGACTAGTCTACGAGCAGTACTTC,CASSSLGLVYEQYF
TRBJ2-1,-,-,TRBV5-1,TGCGCCAGCAGCTTTTCAGGGTACAATGAGCAGTTCTTC,CASSFSGYNEQFF
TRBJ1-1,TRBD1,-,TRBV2,TGTGCCAGCAATAAGGGGGCGCTGAACACTGAAGCTTTCTTT,CASNKGALNTEAFF
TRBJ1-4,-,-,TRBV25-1,TGTGCCAGCAGTGTATTGGCAGGGGTTAATGAAAAACTGTTTTTT,CASSVLAGVNEKLFF
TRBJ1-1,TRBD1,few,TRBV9,TGTGCCAGCAGCGGACAAACCGGGACAGGGAGGCTCGCTGAAGCTTTCTTT,CASSGQTGTGRLAEAFF
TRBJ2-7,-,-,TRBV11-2,TGTGCCAGCAGCAATAATGGGGCCCACGAGCAGTACTTC,CASSNNGAHEQYF
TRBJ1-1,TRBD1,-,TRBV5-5,TGTGCCAGCAGCTCGACAGGGGGTCCGAACACTGAAGCTTTCTTT,CASSSTGGPNTEAFF